This T cell receptor beta chain was documented in a study of cytomegalovirus exposure and HLA in healthy donors. This clone was observed a handful of times. The antigen remains unidentified. Findings and limits, study-wide: That first-cohort TCR clusters tended to co-occur in the roughly 120 validation repertoires was found in a later analysis. Cytomegalovirus-associated status was assigned to 164 TCR beta chains.

TCRdb keeps only in-frame clones here, not all; method: immunoSEQ multiplex PCR. The sample lists around 220,000 clones, 65% to 85% occurring once. CDR1 is SGHTA and CDR2 is FQGNSA in the germline V gene. The CDR3 runs 14 residues. The germline V and J ends were trimmed by 5 bases and 2 bases, with 10 bases remaining between them. Sequenced: PBMCs. The clonotype originates from a woman in her 30s in good health and CMV-seropositive. The chain is built from TRBV7-2 and TRBJ2-1; D is uncertain. This CDR3 reads CASSPTRAYNEQFF. The DNA for the CDR3 is TGTGCCAGCAGCCCGACTCGGGCCTACAATGAGCAGTTCTTC.